This entry lists 23 T cell receptor beta chains sequenced from one sample in a study of OX40 agonist ivuxolimab in advanced cancers. Some clones are missing from TCRdb's copy, which holds only in-frame ones; the method was immunoSEQ multiplex PCR. Among some 99,000 clones, approximately 88% were seen once, and the ten largest hold around 0.52%. The material was CD4+ or CD8+ T cells sorted from blood, obtained in a trial of the OX40 agonist ivuxolimab. The receptors were gathered from an adult with an advanced solid tumor such as melanoma, head and neck, liver or kidney cancer.

Here the CDR3 reads CASSPFGQGLGNTEAFF. The CDR3 DNA reads TGTGCCAGCTCACCATTTGGGCAGGGTTTAGGGAACACTGAAGCTTTCTTT. The chain combines TRBV18 with TRBJ1-1; D is perhaps TRBD1 (5 bases). CDR1 is KGHSH and CDR2 is LQKENI in the germline V gene. Trimming took 2 bases from V and 1 from J, leaving 17 bases between them. The CDR3 loop spans 17 amino acids.

The chain recombines TRBV6-1 with TRBJ2-1, with D perhaps given as TRBD1 or TRBD2 (5 bases each). Trimming pared 6 bases from V and 4 bases from J, leaving 13 bases between. The CDR3 loop spans 14 amino acids. Germline V gene data show CDR1 as MNHNS and CDR2 as SASEGT. The CDR3 coding sequence is TGTGCCAGCAGCCTAGTGGGGGTATACAATGAGCAGTTCTTC. Amino acids: CASSLVGVYNEQFF.

V gene TRBV6-4 combines with J gene TRBJ2-1, with D possibly being TRBD1 (5 bases). The CDR3 is 14 amino acids. Germline lookup yields CDR1 MRHNA and CDR2 SNTAGT. V was cut by 0 bases and J by 8 bases, with 11 bases left in between. CDR3 sequence reads: CASSDSLRGYEQFF. CDR3 bases: TGTGCCAGCAGTGACTCTTTAAGGGGATATGAGCAGTTCTTC.

The V gene is TRBV5-6, the J gene TRBJ1-3; D ambiguous. Germline CDR1 SGHDT, CDR2 YYEEEE. CDR3 size: 11 residues. V was trimmed by 2 bases and J by 5 bases, leaving 2 bases between them. The CDR3, as DNA: TGTGCCAGCAGCTTTCGAAACACCATATATTTT. Amino acids: CASSFRNTIYF.

DNA for the CDR3: TGTGCCAGCAGCTCGCCGGGACAGGGGGCTGGGGCCAACGTCCTGACTTTC. Translation: CASSSPGQGAGANVLTF. The chain uses TRBV5-4 and TRBJ2-6; 11 bases agree with TRBD1. Germline lookup yields CDR1 SGHNT and CDR2 YYREEE (reference sequence). Trimming cost V 3 bases and J 2 bases; bases outside gene matches: 4. CDR3 length equals 17 residues. The full variable domain, its missing parts supplied by reference TRBV5-4 and TRBJ2-6, is ETGVTQSPTHLIKTRGQQVTLRCSSQSGHNTVSWYQQALGQGPQFIFQYYREEENGRGNFPPRFSGLQFPNYSSELNVNALELDDSALYLCASSSPGQGAGANVLTFGAGSRLTVL.

The CDR3 reads CASGTKNIQYF. The CDR3 nucleotides are TGTGCCAGCGGGACCAAAAACATTCAGTACTTC. V usage is TRBV2 and J usage is TRBJ2-4, with D unclear. This CDR3 spans 11 amino acids. V lost 8 bases to trimming and J lost 2 bases, with 4 bases between them. Per germline, CDR1 SNHLY and CDR2 FYNNEI.

The V and J genes are TRBV7-9 and TRBJ1-4, with D hard to call. CDR1 and CDR2 from the germline V gene are SEHNR and FQNEAQ (reference sequence). V shed 5 bases and J shed 10 bases, with 17 bases lying between them. The CDR3 sequence is 14 residues long. In nucleotides, the CDR3 is TGTGCCAGCAGCACCCGAGAGGTTTTCGGAAAACTGTTTTTT. Its translation is CASSTREVFGKLFF.

V gene TRBV19 combines with J gene TRBJ2-1, with 11 bases lining up with TRBD1. V lost 5 bases to trimming and J lost 9 bases; unmatched junction nucleotides: 9. In germline, CDR1 is LNHDA, CDR2 SQIVND (reference sequence). The CDR3 runs 15 residues. CDR3 DNA sequence: TGTGCCAGTAGTTTTCTCGGGACAGGGGGGGGTGAGCAGTTCTTC. It encodes CASSFLGTGGGEQFF.

This chain joins TRBV5-1 and TRBJ1-5; the D is unclear. The CDR3 sequence is 15 residues long. Germline values: CDR1 SGHRS, CDR2 YFSETQ. V lost 0 bases to trimming and J lost 4 bases, with 11 bases between them. CDR3 sequence (DNA): TGCGCCAGCAGCTTGGGGTACCCCCCTAATCAGCCCCAGCATTTT. Protein sequence: CASSLGYPPNQPQHF.

The chain couples TRBV7-9 to TRBJ2-3, with D maybe TRBD2 (5 bases). Looked up from germline, CDR1 is SEHNR and CDR2 is FQNEAQ (reference sequence). This CDR3 has 17 amino acids. V gave up 4 bases and J gave up 2 bases, with 19 bases separating them. CDR3 residues: CASSSPSGSEATDTQYF. Written as DNA, the CDR3 is TGTGCCAGCAGCTCCCCCTCGGGGAGCGAGGCCACAGATACGCAGTATTTT. The whole variable domain, filled in from reference TRBV7-9 and TRBJ2-3, reads DTGVSQNPRHKITKRGQNVTFRCDPISEHNRLYWYRQTLGQGPEFLTYFQNEAQLEKSRLLSDRFSAERPKGSFSTLEIQRTEQGDSAMYLCASSSPSGSEATDTQYFGPGTRLTVL.

The chain carries TRBV15 and TRBJ1-1, with D hard to call. Germline CDR1 reads LNHNV; CDR2 reads YYDKDF (reference sequence). This CDR3 has 12 residues. Trimming left V 0 bases short and J 8 bases short, with 7 bases between. The CDR3 loop reads CATSRETTEAFF. The CDR3 nucleotides read TGTGCCACCAGCAGAGAGACCACGGAAGCTTTCTTT.

This chain connects TRBV18 to TRBJ1-1; D is unclear. Germline V gives CDR1 KGHSH, CDR2 LQKENI. Deletions cut 3 bases from V and 9 bases from J, with 14 bases between. This CDR3 is 13 amino acids long. For the CDR3, the DNA is TGTGCCAGCTCACCTTCGGAAGGCTACAAAGCTTTCTTT. It codes for CASSPSEGYKAFF.

This sequence joins TRBV18 and TRBJ1-1; no reliable D call. V was trimmed by 6 bases and J by 2 bases, leaving 16 bases between them. This CDR3 comprises 15 residues. Germline loops: CDR1 KGHSH, CDR2 LQKENI. The CDR3 protein is CASSLITGLNTEAFF. CDR3 in DNA: TGTGCCAGCTCGCTAATTACGGGCCTTAACACTGAAGCTTTCTTT.

This clone has just one count. The chain uses TRBV18 and TRBJ2-7; D might be TRBD1 or TRBD2, each matching 5 bases. CDR3 length: 16 amino acids. Trimming took off 3 bases at V and 0 bases at J, with 15 bases between the two ends. Germline assignment: CDR1 KGHSH and CDR2 LQKENI. The CDR3 reads CASSPMGPGTSYEQYF. For the CDR3, the DNA is TGTGCCAGCTCACCGATGGGACCTGGGACCTCCTACGAGCAGTACTTC.

This chain connects TRBV10-3 to TRBJ2-3; perhaps D is TRBD1 or TRBD2 (5 bases each). Trimming removed 10 bases at V and 2 bases at J, with 19 bases between. Germline loops: CDR1 ENHRY, CDR2 SYGVKD. The CDR3 is 15 residues long. DNA of the CDR3: TGTGCCACCCGGGACGGGCCAACTCCCACAGATACGCAGTATTTT. Translating gives CATRDGPTPTDTQYF.

The CDR3 loop reads CASSKTGYEQYF. CDR3 DNA sequence: TGTGCCAGCAGTAAAACAGGGTACGAGCAGTACTTC. The chain recombines TRBV6-5 with TRBJ2-7, with D perhaps TRBD1 (6 bases). V was shortened by 5 bases and J by 4 bases, with 9 bases between the two germline ends. The CDR3 sequence is 12 residues long. CDR1 is MNHEY and CDR2 is SVGAGI in the germline V gene.

J is TRBJ1-5 and V is TRBV11-3, with 7 bases matching TRBD1. Trimming removed 1 base from V and 4 bases from J; junction bases left unmatched: 7. The V gene's germline CDR1 is SGHNT and CDR2 YENEEA. The CDR3 extends over 16 amino acids. DNA for the CDR3: TGTGCCAGCAGCTTAGTCCCGGGACAGATAAATCAGCCCCAGCATTTT. This gives the protein CASSLVPGQINQPQHF.

This chain links TRBV7-3 with TRBJ1-2, with D possibly TRBD1 on 5 matching bases. Germline V gives CDR1 SGHTA, CDR2 FQGTGA. Trimming pared 0 bases from V and 2 bases from J, leaving 16 bases between. The length of the CDR3 is 17 residues. The CDR3 spells CASSLTFGDPENYGYTF. In DNA, the CDR3 is TGTGCCAGCAGCTTAACGTTTGGGGACCCGGAAAACTATGGCTACACCTTC.

This chain joins TRBV19 and TRBJ2-4, with TRBD1 identical over 8 bases. The CDR3 has 14 residues. Trimming removed 3 bases from V and 8 bases from J; junction bases left unmatched: 6. Per the germline V gene, CDR1 is LNHDA and CDR2 is SQIVND (reference sequence). The DNA for the CDR3 is TGTGCCAGTAGTATTCGTGGGGGACAGGACATTCAGTACTTC. Its protein is CASSIRGGQDIQYF.

The chain is built from TRBV4-3 and TRBJ1-2, with 7 bases lining up with TRBD1. Looked up from germline, CDR1 is LGHNA and CDR2 is YSLEER. The CDR3 length is 14 residues. V was pared by 1 base and J by 4 bases, with 3 bases of the junction left unmatched. The CDR3 DNA reads as TGCGCCAGCAGCCAAGGAGGGGACAGCTATGGCTACACCTTC. Residues: CASSQGGDSYGYTF.

This clone was seen only a few times. The V call is TRBV9, the J call TRBJ1-5; D is undetermined. CDR1 and CDR2 from the germline V gene are SGDLS and YYNGEE. The CDR3 contains 18 residues. The V gene lost 5 bases and the J gene lost 0 bases, with 21 bases spanning the gap. CDR3: CASRVTGRMKHSNQPQHF. As DNA, the CDR3 is TGTGCCAGCAGGGTAACGGGCAGAATGAAACATAGCAATCAGCCCCAGCATTTT.

This rearrangement joins TRBV7-2 to TRBJ2-5; possibly TRBD2 for D (5 bases). V was shortened by 8 bases and J by 4 bases, with 17 bases between the two germline ends. CDR3 length: 14 amino acids. Germline-derived CDR1 and CDR2 are SGHTA and FQGNSA. The CDR3 reads CASAQAVSGETQYF. In nucleotides, the CDR3 is TGTGCCAGCGCCCAAGCGGTCTCCGGAGAGACCCAGTACTTC. Complete variable domain (other parts from reference TRBV7-2 and TRBJ2-5): GAGVSQSPSNKVTEKGKDVELRCDPISGHTALYWYRQSLGQGLEFLIYFQGNSAPDKSGLPSDRFSAERTGGSVSTLTIQRTQQEDSAVYLCASAQAVSGETQYFGPGTRLLVL.

The CDR3 DNA sequence: TGCGCCAGCAGCTTGCAGGGGGCGAGGGGTACTGAAGCTTTCTTT. It specifies CASSLQGARGTEAFF. The V and J genes are TRBV5-1 and TRBJ1-1; 8 bases are shared with TRBD1. Looked up from germline, CDR1 is SGHRS and CDR2 is YFSETQ. This CDR3 spans 15 amino acids. The V gene end was trimmed by 1 base and the J gene end by 5 bases; junction bases not matched to a gene: 7.